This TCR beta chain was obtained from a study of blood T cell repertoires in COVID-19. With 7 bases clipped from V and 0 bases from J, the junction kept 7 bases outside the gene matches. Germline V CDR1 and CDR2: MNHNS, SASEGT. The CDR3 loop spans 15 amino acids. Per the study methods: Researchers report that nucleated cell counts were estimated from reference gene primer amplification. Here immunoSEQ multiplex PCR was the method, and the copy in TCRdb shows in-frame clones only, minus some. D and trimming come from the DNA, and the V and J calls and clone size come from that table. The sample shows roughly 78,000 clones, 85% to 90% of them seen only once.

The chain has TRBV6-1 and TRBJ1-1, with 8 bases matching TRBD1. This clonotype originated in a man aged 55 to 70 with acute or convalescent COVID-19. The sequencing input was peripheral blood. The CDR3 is CASNGQGRMNTEAFF. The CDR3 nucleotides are TGTGCCAGCAACGGACAGGGAAGGATGAACACTGAAGCTTTCTTT.